Listed below are T cell receptor beta chains from one sample, sequenced in a study of cytomegalovirus exposure and HLA in healthy donors. Produced via immunoSEQ multiplex PCR; TCRdb's table is partial and in-frame only. The table records under 200,000 clones, around 88% of them present only once. Sequencing was performed on PBMCs. These receptors were obtained from a woman aged 18 to 35 in good health and CMV-seronegative. CDR3s include the opening cysteine and the closing phenylalanine or tryptophan. D genes are given only for firm matches. Not every row has a clone size; where given, it reads once, few, many or a size class.

V: TRBV9; J: TRBJ1-6; size: .; D: .; CDR3: CASSVGQVNSPLHF; DNA: TGTGCCAGCAGCGTAGGACAGGTGAATTCACCCCTCCACTTT
V: TRBV5-5; J: TRBJ1-2; size: .; D: .; CDR3: CASSLAAGWEVNYGYTF; DNA: TGTGCCAGCAGCTTGGCGGCAGGATGGGAGGTTAACTATGGCTACACCTTC
V: TRBV2; J: TRBJ2-1; size: .; D: .; CDR3: CASSEAWGASYNEQFF; DNA: TGTGCCAGCAGTGAAGCGTGGGGCGCCAGTTACAATGAGCAGTTCTTC
V: TRBV18; J: TRBJ2-1; size: .; D: .; CDR3: CASSPQDSSNNEQFF; DNA: TGTGCCAGCTCACCACAAGACAGTTCAAACAATGAGCAGTTCTTC
V: TRBV6-1; J: TRBJ2-7; size: .; D: .; CDR3: CASSEESRWRVQEQYF; DNA: TGTGCCAGCAGTGAAGAGAGTCGGTGGCGGGTGCAAGAGCAGTACTTC
V: TRBV5-4; J: TRBJ2-3; size: .; D: .; CDR3: CASSSTASTDTQYF; DNA: TGTGCCAGCAGTTCGACAGCTAGCACAGATACGCAGTATTTT
V: TRBV5-1; J: TRBJ2-4; size: .; D: .; CDR3: CASSLAGAKNIQYF; DNA: TGCGCCAGCAGCTTAGCGGGAGCCAAAAACATTCAGTACTTC
V: TRBV7-8; J: TRBJ2-6; size: .; D: .; CDR3: CASSSRGTGANVLTF; DNA: TGTGCCAGCAGCTCCAGGGGTACTGGGGCCAACGTCCTGACTTTC
V: TRBV9; J: TRBJ2-5; size: .; D: TRBD2; CDR3: CASSSWTSGGEGRETQYF; DNA: TGTGCCAGCAGCTCATGGACTAGCGGGGGAGAGGGGAGAGAGACCCAGTACTTC
V: TRBV4-3; J: TRBJ1-2; size: .; D: .; CDR3: CASSQDRVGGRNYGYTF; DNA: TGCGCCAGCAGCCAAGACCGGGTGGGGGGGCGGAACTATGGCTACACCTTC
V: TRBV5-6; J: TRBJ1-2; size: .; D: .; CDR3: CASSLGRAYYGYTF; DNA: TGTGCCAGCAGCTTAGGGCGGGCCTACTATGGCTACACCTTC
V: TRBV4-1; J: TRBJ1-5; size: once; D: .; CDR3: CASSQSPGRGANQPQHF; DNA: TGCGCCAGCAGCCAATCCCCCGGGAGGGGGGCTAATCAGCCCCAGCATTTT
V: TRBV10-3; J: TRBJ2-1; size: once; D: .; CDR3: CAIRPELAYYNEQFF; DNA: TGTGCCATCAGGCCGGAACTAGCCTACTACAATGAGCAGTTCTTC
V: TRBV15; J: TRBJ2-7; size: .; D: .; CDR3: CATSTRVAYEQYF; DNA: TGTGCCACCAGCACACGGGTAGCCTACGAGCAGTACTTC
V: TRBV5-4; J: TRBJ2-1; size: .; D: TRBD1; CDR3: CASSSGQVSYNEQFF; DNA: TGTGCCAGCAGCTCCGGACAGGTTTCCTACAATGAGCAGTTCTTC
V: TRBV7-8; J: TRBJ1-2; size: .; D: TRBD1; CDR3: CASSLGTGNPYYGYTF; DNA: TGTGCCAGCAGCTTGGGGACAGGAAACCCCTACTATGGCTACACCTTC
V: TRBV13; J: TRBJ1-6; size: .; D: TRBD1; CDR3: CASSGRRSGGARDFYNSPLHF; DNA: TGTGCCAGCAGCGGGCGGCGATCAGGGGGCGCGCGGGATTTTTATAATTCACCCCTCCACTTT
V: TRBV7-2; J: TRBJ1-5; size: .; D: .; CDR3: CASSLVFRDQPQHF; DNA: TGTGCCAGCAGCTTAGTCTTCAGGGATCAGCCCCAGCATTTT
V: TRBV6-1; J: TRBJ2-7; size: many; D: .; CDR3: CASRTGFADEQYF; DNA: TGTGCCAGCAGAACAGGGTTTGCTGACGAGCAGTACTTC
V: TRBV6-1; J: TRBJ1-5; size: .; D: .; CDR3: CASSESWGKNQPQHF; DNA: TGTGCCAGCAGTGAATCGTGGGGCAAAAATCAGCCCCAGCATTTT
V: TRBV4-3; J: TRBJ2-6; size: .; D: .; CDR3: CASSQMTTDSGANVLTF; DNA: TGCGCCAGCAGCCAGATGACGACAGACTCTGGGGCCAACGTCCTGACTTTC
V: TRBV5-4; J: TRBJ1-2; size: .; D: TRBD1; CDR3: CASTVGGAGYGYTF; DNA: TGTGCCAGCACCGTAGGGGGCGCGGGGTATGGCTACACCTTC
V: TRBV30; J: TRBJ2-1; size: .; D: .; CDR3: CAWTTGNEQFF; DNA: TGTGCCTGGACTACAGGGAATGAGCAGTTCTTC
V: TRBV6-5; J: TRBJ2-7; size: .; D: .; CDR3: CASSPVGGNEQYF; DNA: TGTGCCAGCAGCCCCGTCGGAGGTAACGAGCAGTACTTC